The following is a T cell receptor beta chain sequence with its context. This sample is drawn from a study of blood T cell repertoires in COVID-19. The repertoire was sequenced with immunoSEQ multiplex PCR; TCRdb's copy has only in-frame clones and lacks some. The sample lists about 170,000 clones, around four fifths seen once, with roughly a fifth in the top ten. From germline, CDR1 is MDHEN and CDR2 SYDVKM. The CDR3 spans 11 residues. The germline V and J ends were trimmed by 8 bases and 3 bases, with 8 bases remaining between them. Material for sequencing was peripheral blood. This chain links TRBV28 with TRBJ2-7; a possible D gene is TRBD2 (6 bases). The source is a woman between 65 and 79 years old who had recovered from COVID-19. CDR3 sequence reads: CASLGGYEQYF. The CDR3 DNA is TGTGCCAGCTTGGGGGGCTACGAGCAGTACTTC. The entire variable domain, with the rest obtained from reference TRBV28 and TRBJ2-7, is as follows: DVKVTQSSRYLVKRTGEKVFLECVQDMDHENMFWYRQDPGLGLRLIYFSYDVKMKEKGDIPEGYSVSREKKERFSLILESASTNQTSMYLCASLGGYEQYFGPGTRLTVT.